The clone carrying this TCR beta chain showed up just a few times. One end of the junction is discordant with germline, which a read error may explain. Using MiXCR, TCRdb reanalyzed the PCR reads. The repertoire includes about 20,000 clones, 25% to 35% of them detected once, and roughly a sixth sits in the top ten. These data come from a study of metastatic and nonmetastatic thyroid tumors. Across the study: Where malignant and benign thyroid patients were concerned, repertoires were compared across blood and tumor or nodule tissue.

No patient received treatment before thyroid surgery. The CDR3 loop spans 13 amino acids. Germline CDR1 reads MNHEY; CDR2 reads SMNVEV (reference sequence). This chain connects TRBV27 to TRBJ1-2; D gene unclear. Material: tumor tissue. The origin of this receptor is a female donor with papillary thyroid cancer or a benign thyroid nodule (not recorded which). Some clones in this sample may be carry-over from other donors' samples. CDR3 DNA sequence: TGTGCCAGCAGTTTACGGCAGGTCTATGTCTACACCTTC. Translation: CASSLRQVYVYTF.